Listed below are T cell receptor beta chains from one sample, sequenced in a study of blood T cell repertoires in COVID-19. Sequenced by immunoSEQ multiplex PCR; TCRdb stores in-frame clones only, minus some. The sample has some 200,000 clones, more than 75% seen once; the top ten hold around 7.9%. The sequencing sample was made of peripheral blood. Every receptor here comes from a woman in her fifties or sixties with active or convalescent COVID-19. CDR3s include the opening cysteine and the closing phenylalanine or tryptophan. A D gene is named only where the DNA matches it firmly. Not all rows give a size; the values are once, few, many and, for expanded clones, a class.

d_call j_call clone_size v_call cdr3_aa cdr3_nt
NA TRBJ1-2 NA TRBV19 CASRPSGGRRGNGYTF TGTGCCAGTAGACCCTCGGGGGGTAGACGGGGAAATGGCTACACCTTC
NA TRBJ1-2 NA TRBV9 CASSGVYGYTF TGTGCCAGCAGCGGAGTTTATGGCTACACCTTC
NA TRBJ2-2 NA TRBV21-1 CASSKEGRNTGELFF TGTGCCAGCAGCAAAGAAGGGAGGAACACCGGGGAGCTGTTTTTT
TRBD1 TRBJ1-5 NA TRBV19 CASTLRDRGRPSNQPQHF TGTGCCAGTACCCTACGGGACAGGGGGCGGCCAAGCAATCAGCCCCAGCATTTT
NA TRBJ2-7 NA TRBV18 CASSPPITGFREQYF TGTGCCAGCTCACCGCCGATAACAGGGTTTCGGGAGCAGTACTTC
NA TRBJ2-5 few TRBV18 CASSHGQIQETQYF TGTGCCAGCTCCCACGGACAGATCCAAGAGACCCAGTACTTC
TRBD2 TRBJ2-7 NA TRBV7-9 CASSATGTSGPWDEQYF TGTGCCAGCAGCGCCACCGGGACTAGCGGCCCGTGGGATGAGCAGTACTTC
TRBD1 TRBJ1-1 NA TRBV29-1 CSVPRQGRPEAFF TGCAGCGTTCCCCGACAGGGCAGACCTGAAGCTTTCTTT
TRBD1 TRBJ1-2 few TRBV4-1 CASSQEGTGDGYTF TGCGCCAGCAGCCAAGAAGGCACAGGGGATGGCTACACCTTC
NA TRBJ2-7 NA TRBV11-2 CASSLANGARRDF TGTGCCAGCAGCTTAGCAAACGGGGCCAGGAGGGACTTC
NA TRBJ2-7 NA TRBV6-4 CANPSPRADEQYF TGTGCCAACCCTAGTCCACGAGCTGACGAGCAGTACTTC
NA TRBJ2-3 NA TRBV7-3 CASSQGGGGPSTDTQYF TGTGCCAGCAGCCAGGGGGGCGGAGGCCCTAGCACAGATACGCAGTATTTT
NA TRBJ2-3 NA TRBV7-2 CASSSQGVGTDTQYF TGTGCCAGCAGTAGTCAGGGTGTCGGCACAGATACGCAGTATTTT
TRBD1 TRBJ1-1 NA TRBV28 CASSLGTATEAFF TGTGCCAGCAGTTTAGGGACAGCCACTGAAGCTTTCTTT
TRBD1 TRBJ1-4 NA TRBV5-5 CASSSGKGQGATNEKLFF TGTGCCAGCAGCTCAGGGAAGGGACAGGGGGCCACTAATGAAAAACTGTTTTTT
TRBD1 TRBJ1-2 NA TRBV19 CASSIRTGADGYTF TGTGCCAGTAGTATACGGACAGGGGCAGATGGCTACACCTTC
NA TRBJ1-2 NA TRBV11-2 CASSFEEGRVGWRGYTF TGTGCCAGCAGCTTCGAAGAGGGGAGGGTTGGGTGGCGGGGCTACACCTTC
NA TRBJ2-2 NA TRBV6-5 CASSPAASTGELFF TGTGCCAGCTCGCCGGCAGCTAGCACCGGGGAGCTGTTTTTT
NA TRBJ2-1 NA TRBV4-3 CASSRRASPGEQFF TGCGCCAGCAGCCGGAGGGCATCCCCGGGTGAGCAGTTCTTC
NA TRBJ1-2 NA TRBV14 CASSQESLGYGYTF TGTGCCAGCAGCCAAGAGAGTCTTGGCTATGGCTACACCTTC
NA TRBJ1-2 NA TRBV4-2 CASSYATGDYGYTF TGTGCCAGCAGCTACGCGACAGGCGACTATGGCTACACCTTC
TRBD2 TRBJ2-7 once TRBV6-5 CASSKLAGVGHEQYF TGTGCCAGCAGTAAACTAGCGGGAGTCGGTCACGAGCAGTACTTC
TRBD1 TRBJ2-1 NA TRBV6-4 CASSDSFRGSYNEQFF TGTGCCAGCAGTGACTCGTTCAGGGGGTCCTACAATGAGCAGTTCTTC
TRBD1 TRBJ1-3 NA TRBV7-6 CASSSALTRGHAGNTIYF TGTGCCAGCAGCTCGGCCCTAACCAGGGGGCACGCTGGAAACACCATATATTTT
NA TRBJ1-1 NA TRBV14 CASSQYTRGTEAFF TGTGCCAGCAGCCAATATACCCGGGGCACTGAAGCTTTCTTT
TRBD2 TRBJ2-1 NA TRBV6-5 CASIHREGQGNEQFF TGTGCCAGCATCCACCGGGAGGGCCAGGGGAATGAGCAGTTCTTC
TRBD1 TRBJ1-1 NA TRBV7-2 CASSWTGTNTEAFF TGTGCCAGCAGCTGGACAGGAACGAACACTGAAGCTTTCTTT
TRBD2 TRBJ2-1 NA TRBV9 CASNYLGGGDNEQFF TGTGCCAGCAATTACCTGGGGGGAGGGGATAATGAGCAGTTCTTC
NA TRBJ1-4 NA TRBV2 CASSLRRATNEKLFF TGTGCCAGCAGCCTCAGGAGGGCCACTAATGAAAAACTGTTTTTT
TRBD2 TRBJ2-5 NA TRBV7-2 CASNPGLNSGGIKDTQYF TGTGCCAGCAACCCCGGTCTGAATAGCGGGGGAATAAAAGATACCCAGTACTTC
TRBD2 TRBJ2-5 once TRBV4-2 CASSPLAGDQETQYF TGTGCCAGCAGCCCCTTAGCGGGAGACCAAGAGACCCAGTACTTC
TRBD1 TRBJ2-1 NA TRBV7-8 CASSGDRGNNEQFF TGTGCCAGCAGCGGGGACAGGGGCAACAATGAGCAGTTCTTC
TRBD1 TRBJ2-1 NA TRBV5-5 CASSFRTGGNNEQFF TGTGCCAGCAGCTTCCGGACAGGGGGGAACAATGAGCAGTTCTTC
TRBD2 TRBJ2-5 few TRBV7-8 CASSPPSPLTSGTQETQYF TGTGCCAGCAGCCCCCCCTCCCCCCTGACTAGCGGGACCCAAGAGACCCAGTACTTC
TRBD1 TRBJ2-7 NA TRBV19 CASSFRDSSYEQYF TGTGCCAGTTCTTTCCGGGACAGCTCCTACGAGCAGTACTTC
NA TRBJ1-1 few TRBV5-6 CASSLANTEAFF TGTGCCAGCAGCTTGGCTAACACTGAAGCTTTCTTT
NA TRBJ2-5 NA TRBV7-2 CASTSVGGRQETQYF TGTGCCAGCACCTCCGTCGGAGGGCGGCAAGAGACCCAGTACTTC
NA TRBJ2-5 NA TRBV7-2 CASSLNRGSLQETQYF TGTGCCAGCAGCTTAAATAGGGGGTCTCTCCAAGAGACCCAGTACTTC
TRBD2 TRBJ2-1 NA TRBV11-3 CASSEGTSGQQFF TGTGCCAGCAGCGAGGGGACTAGCGGACAGCAGTTCTTC
TRBD1 TRBJ1-2 NA TRBV5-8 CASSPRQGPSYGYTF TGTGCCAGCAGCCCTCGACAGGGTCCATCTTATGGCTACACCTTC
NA TRBJ2-3 NA TRBV18 CASSPIRQEYTDTQYF TGTGCCAGCTCACCAATTCGACAGGAATACACAGATACGCAGTATTTT
TRBD2 TRBJ2-5 NA TRBV6-5 CASRGTSGETQYF TGTGCCAGCCGGGGGACTAGCGGAGAGACCCAGTACTTC
NA TRBJ1-3 once TRBV21-1 CASSKEAGENTIYF TGTGCCAGCAGCAAAGAGGCAGGGGAAAACACCATATATTTT
NA TRBJ1-2 NA TRBV4-2 CASSQAGGDYGYTF TGTGCCAGCAGCCAAGCGGGAGGTGACTATGGCTACACCTTC
TRBD1 TRBJ2-7 NA TRBV7-3 CASSSPPGGEQYF TGTGCCAGCAGCTCCCCCCCAGGGGGCGAGCAGTACTTC
NA TRBJ1-1 NA TRBV29-1 CSVYWETNTEAFF TGCAGCGTTTATTGGGAGACGAACACTGAAGCTTTCTTT
TRBD1 TRBJ2-7 NA TRBV10-3 CAISQDRLSYEQYF TGTGCCATCAGTCAGGACAGGTTGTCCTACGAGCAGTACTTC
TRBD1 TRBJ1-6 NA TRBV18 CASSLRDSNNSPLHF TGTGCCAGCTCACTAAGGGACAGTAATAATTCACCCCTCCACTTT
TRBD1 TRBJ1-5 NA TRBV27 CASSSRGRNQPQHF TGTGCCAGCAGTTCCAGGGGGCGGAATCAGCCCCAGCATTTT
TRBD1 TRBJ1-5 once TRBV27 CASSWTGLEPQHF TGTGCCAGCAGTTGGACAGGGCTGGAGCCCCAGCATTTT
NA TRBJ2-2 NA TRBV5-1 CASSLDGGSGTGELFF TGCGCCAGCAGCTTGGACGGGGGATCAGGCACCGGGGAGCTGTTTTTT
NA TRBJ1-5 NA TRBV19 CASSISAGTNQPQHF TGTGCCAGTAGTATATCGGCAGGGACTAATCAGCCCCAGCATTTT
NA TRBJ2-1 once TRBV9 CASSVDNFYNEQFF TGTGCCAGCAGCGTAGATAATTTCTACAATGAGCAGTTCTTC
NA TRBJ1-1 NA TRBV5-5 CASRNREMNTEAFF TGTGCCAGCAGGAACAGGGAGATGAACACTGAAGCTTTCTTT
TRBD1 TRBJ2-5 once TRBV10-1 CASSELKQGAVETQYF TGCGCCAGCAGTGAGTTAAAACAGGGGGCCGTGGAGACCCAGTACTTC